The 24 T cell receptor beta chains below were found in one sample sequenced in a study of blood T cell repertoires in COVID-19. Clones were read by immunoSEQ multiplex PCR, and TCRdb kept only the in-frame ones, dropping some. Among 30,000 to 50,000 clones listed, 70% to 90% were seen once. The sample taken for sequencing was peripheral blood. The receptors derive from a human donor in a cohort sampled during active COVID-19.

This chain uses TRBV7-2 with TRBJ1-2, with a tentative D call TRBD1 (6 bases). This CDR3 contains 16 residues. The germline V and J ends were trimmed by 5 bases and 8 bases, with 24 bases remaining between them. Germline CDR1 reads SGHTA; CDR2 reads FQGNSA. CDR3 DNA: TGTGCCAGCAGCCATGGCGATTCCAGGGGATTTGTAGGCTACACCTTC. It is translated as CASSHGDSRGFVGYTF. The variable domain in full, with the rest retrieved from reference TRBV7-2 and TRBJ1-2, is GAGVSQSPSNKVTEKGKDVELRCDPISGHTALYWYRQSLGQGLEFLIYFQGNSAPDKSGLPSDRFSAERTGGSVSTLTIQRTQQEDSAVYLCASSHGDSRGFVGYTFGSGTRLTVV.

The gene calls are TRBV9 and TRBJ2-1; 10 bases line up with TRBD2. The CDR3 has 15 residues. Unmatched junction bases numbered 5, after V lost 0 bases and J lost 8 bases. Germline V gene lookup returns CDR1 SGDLS and CDR2 YYNGEE. The CDR3 bases are TGTGCCAGCAGCGTAGAATCTAGCGGGGGCTATGAGCAGTTCTTC. Translation: CASSVESSGGYEQFF.

The J gene is TRBJ1-1, the V gene TRBV7-2; 7 positions agree with TRBD1. CDR3 length: 16 amino acids. The germline gives CDR1 SGHTA, CDR2 FQGNSA. J gave up 1 base and V 3 bases, and 8 bases lay outside the gene matches. The CDR3 spells CASSLLVGDRNTEAFF. CDR3 nucleotides: TGTGCCAGCAGCTTGTTGGTTGGGGACAGGAACACTGAAGCTTTCTTT. Drawing the rest from reference TRBV7-2 and TRBJ1-1, the complete variable domain is GAGVSQSPSNKVTEKGKDVELRCDPISGHTALYWYRQSLGQGLEFLIYFQGNSAPDKSGLPSDRFSAERTGGSVSTLTIQRTQQEDSAVYLCASSLLVGDRNTEAFFGQGTRLTVV.

The CDR3 here is CASGGQANSPLHF. The CDR3 DNA sequence: TGTGCCAGCGGGGGACAGGCTAATTCACCCCTCCACTTT. The V and J genes are TRBV11-2 and TRBJ1-6, with 8 bases aligning to TRBD1. Germline V gives CDR1 SGHAT, CDR2 FQNNGV. CDR3 size: 13 residues. V was clipped by 8 bases and J by 6 bases; unmatched bases: 3.

The chain employs TRBV7-2 and TRBJ2-2, with 12 bases lining up with TRBD2. Losses at the gene ends were 4 bases for V and 3 bases for J; bases not matched to a gene: 3. Germline assignment: CDR1 SGHTA and CDR2 FQGNSA. The CDR3 runs to 16 residues. CDR3 in amino acids: CASSSSGRGYTGELFF. CDR3 bases: TGTGCCAGCAGCTCTAGCGGGAGGGGTTACACCGGGGAGCTGTTTTTT. Supplemented by reference TRBV7-2 and TRBJ2-2, the full variable domain reads GAGVSQSPSNKVTEKGKDVELRCDPISGHTALYWYRQSLGQGLEFLIYFQGNSAPDKSGLPSDRFSAERTGGSVSTLTIQRTQQEDSAVYLCASSSSGRGYTGELFFGEGSRLTVL.

The chain combines TRBV6-5 with TRBJ2-7, with D tentatively TRBD1 (6 bases). This CDR3 region has 13 residues. Germline assignment: CDR1 MNHEY and CDR2 SVGAGI. The V gene lost 7 bases and the J gene lost 3 bases, with 13 bases spanning the gap. The CDR3 loop is CASTPTGGYEQYF. The CDR3 DNA is TGTGCCAGCACCCCGACAGGAGGCTACGAGCAGTACTTC.

The chain uses TRBV6-1 and TRBJ1-2; 7 nucleotides match TRBD1. V was clipped by 1 base and J by 0 bases; unmatched bases: 2. The CDR3 extends over 15 amino acids. Per germline, CDR1 MNHNS and CDR2 SASEGT. CDR3 loop: CASSEGTGPNYGYTF. The DNA for the CDR3 is TGTGCCAGCAGTGAAGGGACAGGTCCTAACTATGGCTACACCTTC.

The chain uses TRBV5-1 and TRBJ1-3; D is perhaps TRBD1 (6 bases). Per the germline V gene, CDR1 is SGHRS and CDR2 is YFSETQ. The V gene lost 1 base and the J gene lost 4 bases, with 12 bases spanning the gap. CDR3 length equals 15 residues. In DNA, the CDR3 is TGCGCCAGCAGCTTGTCACAGGGAACAGGAAACACCATATATTTT. Its protein is CASSLSQGTGNTIYF.

The V gene is TRBV5-4, the J gene TRBJ1-2; tentatively, D is TRBD1 (5 bases). The CDR3 runs 17 residues. CDR1 and CDR2 from the germline V gene are SGHNT and YYREEE (reference sequence). The germline V and J ends were trimmed by 0 bases and 5 bases, with 20 bases remaining between them. This CDR3 reads CASSLEQGFPRGYGYTF. The CDR3 bases are TGTGCCAGCAGCTTGGAGCAGGGATTCCCGCGGGGTTATGGCTACACCTTC.

J is TRBJ1-2 and V is TRBV6-6; 10 positions match TRBD1. Germline V gene data show CDR1 as MNHNY and CDR2 as SVGAGI (reference sequence). With V trimmed by 5 bases and J by 2 bases, 14 bases remained unmatched. This CDR3 spans 18 amino acids. The CDR3 DNA follows: TGTGCCAGCAGTCGAACTACCGGGACAGGGGATTCGAACTATGGCTACACCTTC. Amino acid sequence: CASSRTTGTGDSNYGYTF.

The V and J genes are TRBV20-1 and TRBJ1-4; D remains ambiguous. The CDR3 is 11 residues long. The germline V and J ends were trimmed by 5 bases and 4 bases, with 5 bases remaining between them. Germline V gene data show CDR1 as DFQATT and CDR2 as SNEGSKA (reference sequence). The CDR3 loop reads CSAGSNEKLFF. In DNA form, the CDR3 reads TGCAGTGCTGGCAGTAATGAAAAACTGTTTTTT.

This clone was counted once. V usage is TRBV19 and J usage is TRBJ1-2, with 9 positions matching TRBD1. This CDR3 is 19 amino acids long. Trimming removed 5 bases from V and 8 bases from J; junction bases left unmatched: 24. Germline V gives CDR1 LNHDA, CDR2 SQIVND (reference sequence). CDR3 in amino acids: CASSLAGTGQRAGPGGYTF. The DNA for the CDR3 is TGTGCCAGTAGTCTCGCCGGGACAGGGCAGAGGGCGGGCCCTGGCGGCTACACCTTC. The full variable domain, in which reference TRBV19 and TRBJ1-2 provide the parts outside the CDR3, is DGGITQSPKYLFRKEGQNVTLSCEQNLNHDAMYWYRQDPGQGLRLIYYSQIVNDFQKGDIAEGYSVSREKKESFPLTVTSAQKNPTAFYLCASSLAGTGQRAGPGGYTFGSGTRLTVV.

This clone came up once. The rearrangement joins TRBV24-1 to TRBJ2-3, with D uncertain. Between the trimmed V and J ends, which lost 2 bases and 1 base, there was a span of 6 bases. The CDR3 extends over 14 amino acids. Germline V gives CDR1 KGHDR, CDR2 SFDVKD. CDR3 amino acids: CATSDSRGTDTQYF. The DNA of the CDR3 is TGTGCCACCAGTGATTCCCGTGGCACAGATACGCAGTATTTT.

The count of this clone is one. This chain joins TRBV7-2 and TRBJ1-2; TRBD1 is a possible D gene (5 bases). The germline V and J ends were trimmed by 2 bases and 7 bases, with 17 bases remaining between them. CDR3 length equals 15 residues. Germline V gene lookup returns CDR1 SGHTA and CDR2 FQGNSA. The CDR3 nucleotides are TGTGCCAGCAGCTTACAGAACGGGGACTATGGTGGCTACACCTTC. Protein sequence: CASSLQNGDYGGYTF.

The DNA of the CDR3 is TGTGCCTGGAGTCGGGGACAGGGGATGCGAGAGACCCAGTACTTC. This sequence encodes CAWSRGQGMRETQYF. The chain uses TRBV30 and TRBJ2-5; 10 nucleotides align to TRBD1. The J segment lost 4 bases and the V segment lost 2 bases, leaving 7 bases of the junction unmatched. Germline V CDR1 and CDR2: GTSNPN, SVGIG (reference sequence). The CDR3 consists of 15 residues.

The chain uses TRBV29-1 and TRBJ2-3; D is unresolved. Germline values: CDR1 SQVTM, CDR2 ANQGSEA. There are 10 residues in the CDR3. Trimming pared 6 bases from V and 2 bases from J, leaving 3 bases between. DNA for the CDR3: TGCAGCGTGGCCACAGATACGCAGTATTTT. Translated, it gives CSVATDTQYF.

This clone was counted between two and nine times. The chain combines TRBV12-3 or TRBV12-4 with TRBJ2-7; weak D call: TRBD1 (6 bases). V was pared by 6 bases and J by 2 bases, with 11 bases between. The CDR3 sequence is 13 residues long. Here the CDR3 reads CASSQGNPYEQYF. CDR3 bases: TGTGCCAGCAGCCAGGGGAATCCCTACGAGCAGTACTTC.

This clone occurred many times. The V call is TRBV7-9, the J call TRBJ2-2; 7 bases align to TRBD2. Germline V gene lookup returns CDR1 SEHNR and CDR2 FQNEAQ (reference sequence). The ends lost 4 bases at V and 5 bases at J; junction bases unmatched: 7. There are 15 residues in the CDR3. The CDR3 region is CASSSRDYLTGELFF. The DNA for the CDR3 is TGTGCCAGCAGCTCCCGGGACTATCTTACCGGGGAGCTGTTTTTT.

The gene calls are TRBV11-2 and TRBJ2-1; 11 bases align to TRBD1. Germline CDR1 and CDR2: SGHAT and FQNNGV. The junction had 3 bases not matched to a gene; V was cut back by 5 bases and J by 3 bases. The CDR3 length is 15 residues. CDR3 sequence reads: CASSLGTGGYNEQFF. CDR3 bases: TGTGCCAGCAGCCTAGGGACAGGGGGCTACAATGAGCAGTTCTTC.

This clone was seen a handful of times. The chain uses TRBV5-4 and TRBJ2-7; 9 nucleotides agree with TRBD2. Germline CDR1 reads SGHNT; CDR2 reads YYREEE (reference sequence). V lost 0 bases, J lost 3 bases, and 1 base stayed unmatched. This CDR3 spans 14 amino acids. As DNA, the CDR3 is TGTGCCAGCAGCTTGGGGCGGGAGGGCTACGAGCAGTACTTC. Protein: CASSLGREGYEQYF.

The CDR3, as DNA: TGCGCCAGCAGCCAAGACCGGGGGGATATAAGGGTAGGAAAACTGTTTTTT. Translating it yields CASSQDRGDIRVGKLFF. This chain joins TRBV4-3 and TRBJ1-4; tentatively, D is TRBD1 (5 bases). This CDR3 region has 17 residues. Germline loops: CDR1 LGHNA, CDR2 YSLEER. Trimming took off 0 bases at V and 10 bases at J, with 21 bases between the two ends.

This chain joins TRBV4-2 and TRBJ2-6, with 11 bases aligning to TRBD1. The V segment lost 1 base and the J segment 2 bases; nucleotides outside the gene matches: 13. Germline CDR1 reads LGHNA; CDR2 reads YNFKEQ. CDR3 length: 21 residues. The CDR3 DNA reads TGTGCCAGCAGCCAAGTTCCGGGACAGGGGGGATTCCTTACTGGGGCCAACGTCCTGACTTTC. This translates into CASSQVPGQGGFLTGANVLTF.

The chain couples TRBV5-1 to TRBJ2-5; 10 bases align to TRBD1. The germline CDR1 and CDR2 sequences are SGHRS and YFSETQ. V lost 2 bases and J lost 5; bases outside the gene matches: 3. The CDR3 totals 14 residues. The CDR3 loop is CASSFSGQGETQYF. The DNA of the CDR3 is TGCGCCAGCAGCTTCTCGGGACAGGGGGAGACCCAGTACTTC.

J is TRBJ1-5 and V is TRBV6-5; tentative D call: TRBD1 (5 bases). The germline V gene has CDR1 MNHEY and CDR2 SVGAGI. The CDR3 is made up of 15 amino acids. The germline V and J ends were trimmed by 6 bases and 10 bases, with 22 bases remaining between them. CDR3 in DNA: TGTGCCAGCAGCCCAAGAATCAGCAGGGATTTCCCCCAGCATTTT. Its translation: CASSPRISRDFPQHF.